Below are 31 T cell receptor beta chains sequenced from a single sample in a study of T cells in Graves' hyperthyroidism and ophthalmopathy. It was RNA transcripts that yielded the amplified TCR beta CDR3 regions. HTBI primers were employed in a first-round RT-PCR of the TCR CDR3. TCRdb independently ran MiXCR on the multiplex PCR reads; one entry per CDR3 protein. The sample consists of a few hundred thousand distinct CDR3 sequences, 15% to 17% of them appearing once. The sequenced sample consisted of blood. These receptors originate from a woman in her twenties or thirties with Graves' hyperthyroidism.

This clonotype turned up a few times. The chain recombines TRBV7-2 with TRBJ1-3; D not certain. The germline V gene has CDR1 SGHTA and CDR2 FQGNSA. V was trimmed by 4 bases and J by 0 bases, leaving 10 bases between them. The CDR3 totals 15 residues. CDR3 protein: CASSSQTTSGNTIYF. CDR3 bases: TGTGCCAGCAGCTCACAGACGACCTCTGGAAACACCATATATTTT.

In its sample, this clonotype was seen many times. The rearrangement joins TRBV5-1 to TRBJ2-5, with 10 bases lining up with TRBD1. The V gene end was trimmed by 4 bases and the J gene end by 5 bases; junction bases not matched to a gene: 8. The CDR3 covers 15 residues. Germline CDR1 SGHRS, CDR2 YFSETQ. The DNA of the CDR3 is TGCGCCAGCAGCCGGACCGGGACAGGGGTTGAGACCCAGTACTTC. Translated: CASSRTGTGVETQYF.

This clonotype was observed a handful of times. The rearrangement links TRBV20-1 to TRBJ2-7; D might be TRBD2 (5 bases). The V and J ends lost 6 bases and 2 bases respectively, with 14 bases between them. This CDR3 comprises 13 residues. Germline CDR1 is DFQATT and CDR2 is SNEGSKA (reference sequence). The CDR3 DNA reads TGCAGTGCCGGCGGGCATCAAACCTACGAGCAGTACTTC. Translating gives CSAGGHQTYEQYF.

This clonotype was recorded a few times. V and J are TRBV28 and TRBJ1-1, with D perhaps matching TRBD1 (5 bases). Germline V gene data show CDR1 as MDHEN and CDR2 as SYDVKM. Trimming took off 6 bases at V and 4 bases at J, with 18 bases between the two ends. This CDR3 contains 15 residues. The CDR3 protein is CASSSLGGEGTEAFF. In DNA form, the CDR3 reads TGTGCCAGCAGCTCGTTGGGGGGAGAGGGCACTGAAGCTTTCTTT. Full variable domain (outside the CDR3, taken from reference TRBV28 and TRBJ1-1): DVKVTQSSRYLVKRTGEKVFLECVQDMDHENMFWYRQDPGLGLRLIYFSYDVKMKEKGDIPEGYSVSREKKERFSLILESASTNQTSMYLCASSSLGGEGTEAFFGQGTRLTVV.

This CDR3 is CASSVAPTGELFF. DNA of the CDR3: TGTGCCAGCAGCGTAGCTCCGACCGGGGAGCTGTTTTTT. The V gene is TRBV9, the J gene TRBJ2-2; D gene uncertain. This CDR3 contains 13 residues. Trimming stripped 0 bases from V and 5 bases from J, with 5 bases between. From germline, CDR1 is SGDLS and CDR2 YYNGEE.

This clonotype was seen at least ten times. This chain joins TRBV7-2 and TRBJ2-7; D is uncertain. This CDR3 has 12 residues. The V gene's germline CDR1 is SGHTA and CDR2 FQGNSA. V dropped 5 bases and J dropped 2 bases, with 7 bases sitting between them. CDR3 nucleotide sequence: TGTGCCAGCAGCCAGAGCGCCTACGAGCAGTACTTC. It encodes CASSQSAYEQYF.

This clonotype was picked up many times. The chain has TRBV29-1 and TRBJ1-1; perhaps TRBD1 as D (5 bases). Trimming pared 3 bases from V and 0 bases from J, leaving 14 bases between. From germline, CDR1 is SQVTM and CDR2 ANQGSEA. This CDR3 is built from 15 residues. The CDR3 bases are TGCAGCGTTGACAGGGAGGGGACCATGAACACTGAAGCTTTCTTT. It codes for CSVDREGTMNTEAFF.

This clonotype was seen ten or more times. The junction departs from the called germline gene at one end, perhaps through a read error. The chain has TRBV19 and TRBJ2-1; 8 bases fit TRBD2. This CDR3 contains 14 residues. Per germline, CDR1 LNHDA and CDR2 SQIVND (reference sequence). For the CDR3, the DNA is TGCGCCAGCAGCCCCGGACTAGCCGGCGATGAGCAGTTCTTC. Translating gives CASSPGLAGDEQFF.

This clonotype was picked up many times. V usage is TRBV30 and J usage is TRBJ2-1; 13 nucleotides align to TRBD2. CDR1 is GTSNPN and CDR2 is SVGIG in the germline V gene (reference sequence). Trimming at V came to 0 bases and at J to 5 bases, leaving 1 base not matched to a gene. CDR3 size: 15 residues. The CDR3 region has the DNA TGTGCCTGGAGTGTAGGACTAGCGGGGGACAATGAGCAGTTCTTC. Protein sequence: CAWSVGLAGDNEQFF. Full variable domain (rest looked up from reference TRBV30 and TRBJ2-1): SQTIHQWPATLVQPVGSPLSLECTVEGTSNPNLYWYRQAAGRGLQLLFYSVGIGQISSEVPQNLSASRPQDRQFILSSKKLLLSDSGFYLCAWSVGLAGDNEQFFGPGTRLTVL.

This clonotype has a count of ten or more. The V and J genes are TRBV6-1 and TRBJ2-3, with 7 bases lining up with TRBD2. In germline, CDR1 is MNHNS, CDR2 SASEGT. The CDR3 spans 15 residues. V lost 7 bases to trimming and J lost 3 bases; unmatched junction nucleotides: 10. The CDR3 region has the DNA TGTGCCAGCACTCCGACACGGGGGGTGACAGATACGCAGTATTTT. Translation gives CASTPTRGVTDTQYF.

This clonotype turned up a few times. This chain links TRBV10-3 with TRBJ2-3; 7 nucleotides agree with TRBD1. This CDR3 region has 13 residues. The V and J ends lost 6 bases and 5 bases, in that order; junction bases with no gene match: 5. Germline CDR1 is ENHRY and CDR2 is SYGVKD. The CDR3 is CAISPGQEDTQYF. The CDR3 bases are TGTGCCATCAGCCCCGGACAGGAAGATACGCAGTATTTT.

A few counts support this clonotype. The V and J genes are TRBV6-2 or TRBV6-3 and TRBJ2-2, with D possibly being TRBD2 (6 bases). Germline assignment: CDR1 MNHEY and CDR2 SVGEGT. Trimming removed 2 bases at V and 5 bases at J, with 6 bases between. CDR3 length: 13 amino acids. The CDR3 DNA is TGTGCCAGCAGTTACCGGGAGACCGGGGAGCTGTTTTTT. Translation: CASSYRETGELFF.

This clonotype was picked up many times. The gene calls are TRBV28 and TRBJ1-2; maybe TRBD1 (5 bases). The CDR3 has 14 amino acids. Germline CDR1 reads MDHEN; CDR2 reads SYDVKM. V lost 9 bases and J lost 4, with 18 bases in between. The CDR3 DNA is TGTGCCAGTCTGGGCCAGGGAATGGTCTATGGCTACACCTTC. Translation gives CASLGQGMVYGYTF.

With respect to this clonotype: An end of the junction does not agree with germline; a read error may underlie this. This sequence joins TRBV2 and TRBJ1-5; 10 bases are a match to TRBD1. Germline CDR1 SNHLY, CDR2 FYNNEI. The CDR3 runs 17 residues. CDR3 DNA: TGTGCCAGCAGTGAAGCTGCGGGACAGGGGCAAAATCGGCCCCAGCATTTT. Translating gives CASSEAAGQGQNRPQHF.

V gene TRBV28 combines with J gene TRBJ2-5; 7 positions match TRBD1. Germline loops: CDR1 MDHEN, CDR2 SYDVKM. The CDR3 consists of 13 residues. Germline trimming cut 7 bases from V and 11 bases from J; bases unmatched to any gene: 13. The CDR3: CASNTGLTGLQYF. CDR3 sequence (DNA): TGTGCCAGCAATACCGGACTGACAGGGCTTCAGTACTTC.

This clonotype was seen at least ten times. The chain is built from TRBV6-2 or TRBV6-3 and TRBJ1-5; TRBD1 agrees at 7 bases. V shed 2 bases, J shed 6 bases, and the junction held 7 bases outside the gene matches. The CDR3 covers 15 residues. Germline-derived CDR1 and CDR2 are MNHEY and SVGEGT. The CDR3 sequence: CASSYGGTVPQPQHF. The CDR3 region has the DNA TGTGCCAGCAGTTACGGGGGGACAGTACCTCAGCCCCAGCATTTT.

This clonotype appeared many times. This chain connects TRBV20-1 to TRBJ2-7; 8 bases are a match to TRBD2. This CDR3 spans 14 amino acids. The germline V gene encodes CDR1 DFQATT and CDR2 SNEGSKA (reference sequence). Trimming removed 5 bases from V and 3 bases from J; junction bases left unmatched: 9. CDR3 amino acids: CSAPDTSGFYEQYF. CDR3 coding DNA: TGCAGTGCTCCAGATACTAGCGGATTCTACGAGCAGTACTTC.

This clonotype came up many times. The CDR3: CASSLGGMIDEQFF. The CDR3 nucleotides are TGTGCCAGCAGCTTGGGCGGGATGATCGATGAGCAGTTCTTC. The chain has TRBV13 and TRBJ2-1; possible D gene TRBD2, 6 bases. V gave up 3 bases and J gave up 8 bases, with 14 bases separating them. Germline lookup yields CDR1 PRHDT and CDR2 FYEKMQ (reference sequence). The CDR3 is made up of 14 amino acids.

The table lists this clonotype with many counts. The V gene is TRBV12-3 or TRBV12-4, the J gene TRBJ1-1, with D possibly being TRBD1 (6 bases). The V gene lost 5 bases and the J gene lost 6 bases, with 13 bases spanning the gap. CDR3 length: 13 residues. CDR3 loop: CASSPQGFAEAFF. CDR3 nucleotides: TGTGCCAGCAGTCCACAGGGCTTCGCTGAAGCTTTCTTT.

There are many counts of this clonotype. The gene calls are TRBV20-1 and TRBJ1-6; no clear D gene. CDR3 length equals 13 residues. Trimming removed 3 bases from V and 13 bases from J, with 16 bases in between. CDR1 DFQATT and CDR2 SNEGSKA come from the germline V gene (reference sequence). CDR3 bases: TGCAGTGCTAGTCTCCAGCCAGGCGGTCCCCTCCACTTT. It is translated as CSASLQPGGPLHF.

Many counts were recorded for this clonotype. This rearrangement joins TRBV18 to TRBJ2-3; D perhaps matches TRBD2 (6 bases). This CDR3 contains 16 residues. The germline V gene has CDR1 KGHSH and CDR2 LQKENI. V lost 2 bases to trimming and J lost 0 bases, with 12 bases between them. The DNA for the CDR3 is TGTGCCAGCTCACCATGGGAGGAGTGGAGCACAGATACGCAGTATTTT. This gives the protein CASSPWEEWSTDTQYF.

This clonotype was counted ten times or more. V is TRBV18 and J is TRBJ1-5; 7 bases agree with TRBD1. CDR3 length equals 14 residues. Germline loops: CDR1 KGHSH, CDR2 LQKENI. With V trimmed by 5 bases and J by 2 bases, 3 bases remained unmatched. The CDR3 reads CASSRDSGNQPQHF. The CDR3 DNA reads TGTGCCAGCTCAAGGGACAGTGGCAATCAGCCCCAGCATTTT. The variable domain in full, with the rest retrieved from reference TRBV18 and TRBJ1-5, is NAGVMQNPRHLVRRRGQEARLRCSPMKGHSHVYWYRQLPEEGLKFMVYLQKENIIDESGMPKERFSAEFPKEGPSILRIQQVVRGDSAAYFCASSRDSGNQPQHFGDGTRLSIL.

This clonotype was observed at least ten times. The CDR3 sequence is CAWSVSPGANVLTF. Here the CDR3 DNA reads TGTGCCTGGAGTGTTTCCCCTGGGGCCAACGTCCTGACTTTC. This chain uses TRBV30 with TRBJ2-6, with D unclear. This CDR3 is 14 amino acids long. Per the germline V gene, CDR1 is GTSNPN and CDR2 is SVGIG (reference sequence). V lost 0 bases to trimming and J lost 2 bases, with 5 bases between them.

This clonotype was seen only a few times. This chain connects TRBV7-9 to TRBJ2-1, with a weak D call TRBD2 (6 bases). The CDR3 loop spans 13 amino acids. CDR1 and CDR2 from the germline V gene are SEHNR and FQNEAQ (reference sequence). V gave up 5 bases and J gave up 5 bases, with 10 bases separating them. CDR3 sequence: CASSAGLNNEQFF. DNA for the CDR3: TGTGCCAGCAGCGCCGGACTAAACAATGAGCAGTTCTTC.

The chain combines TRBV29-1 with TRBJ2-3, with no clear D. Per germline, CDR1 SQVTM and CDR2 ANQGSEA. The CDR3 totals 13 residues. Trimming cost V 2 bases and J 0 bases, with 6 bases left between them. The CDR3 nucleotides are TGCAGCGTTGAATTTGTCAGCACAGATACGCAGTATTTT. Translation gives CSVEFVSTDTQYF.

This clonotype was recorded many times. J is TRBJ1-1 and V is TRBV6-2 or TRBV6-3; no definite D call. The germline V gene has CDR1 MNHEY and CDR2 SVGEGT. V was clipped by 5 bases and J by 7 bases, with 14 bases between them. The CDR3 is made up of 13 amino acids. CDR3 in amino acids: CASSPAYSVEAFF. The CDR3 coding sequence is TGTGCCAGCAGTCCGGCATATTCGGTTGAAGCTTTCTTT.

The chain is built from TRBV9 and TRBJ2-2; D gene ambiguous. V was clipped by 6 bases and J by 8 bases, with 17 bases between them. CDR1 and CDR2 from the germline V gene are SGDLS and YYNGEE. This CDR3 spans 14 amino acids. The chain's CDR3 is CASMRGTATGELFF. CDR3 bases: TGTGCCAGCATGAGAGGAACCGCGACTGGGGAGCTGTTTTTT.

The V gene is TRBV5-1, the J gene TRBJ1-1, with a weak D call TRBD1 (6 bases). Trimming took 0 bases from V and 1 from J, leaving 10 bases between them. Germline values: CDR1 SGHRS, CDR2 YFSETQ. The CDR3 sequence is 15 residues long. In nucleotides, the CDR3 is TGCGCCAGCAGCTTGGACGGACAGAGGAACACTGAAGCTTTCTTT. Amino acids: CASSLDGQRNTEAFF.

Concerning this clonotype itself: A much larger clone differs from this one at a single base, so this may be a read error. The chain joins TRBV20-1 to TRBJ2-1, with D tentatively TRBD1 (6 bases). Germline V gene sequence: CDR1 DFQATT, CDR2 SNEGSKA (reference sequence). The CDR3 runs 11 residues. The CDR3 coding sequence is TGCAGTGCTAGAGTAGAGGCAGGGGAGTGCTTC. Protein: CSARVEAGECF.

The table lists this clonotype with many counts. V gene TRBV28 combines with J gene TRBJ1-2; 10 bases are shared with TRBD1. Per the germline V gene, CDR1 is MDHEN and CDR2 is SYDVKM. This CDR3 spans 15 amino acids. J lost 4 bases, V lost 6 bases, and 8 bases had no gene match. CDR3: CASRRRGQGSYGYTF. CDR3 sequence (DNA): TGTGCCAGCAGAAGAAGGGGACAGGGGTCCTATGGCTACACCTTC.

At least ten counts were recorded for this clonotype. This chain links TRBV7-3 with TRBJ2-3; the D call may be TRBD1 or TRBD2 (5 bases each). The CDR3 runs 15 residues. Trimming pared 5 bases from V and 1 base from J, leaving 13 bases between. From germline, CDR1 is SGHTA and CDR2 FQGTGA. CDR3 in amino acids: CASSIGTDRTDTQYF. The CDR3 nucleotides read TGTGCCAGCAGCATCGGGACGGATCGCACAGATACGCAGTATTTT.